The rows below give T cell receptor beta chains drawn from one sample of a study of cytomegalovirus exposure and HLA in healthy donors. Method: immunoSEQ multiplex PCR; TCRdb's copy keeps in-frame clones and lacks some. Of around 150,000 clones listed, about 90% are singletons. The sample taken for sequencing was PBMCs. Receptors originate from a woman under 30 in good health and CMV-seropositive. CDR3s include the opening cysteine and the closing phenylalanine or tryptophan. The order of the fields is J gene, clone size, V gene, D gene, CDR3 protein, CDR3 DNA. A D gene is named only where the DNA matches it firmly. Clone size is shown for a subset of rows, as once, few, many or a class of expanded clone.

j_gene: TRBJ1-1
abundance: NA
v_gene: TRBV7-6
d_gene: NA
CDR3aa: CASSLLTGMNTEAFF
CDR3nt: TGTGCCAGCAGCTTATTGACAGGTATGAACACTGAAGCTTTCTTT

j_gene: TRBJ2-2
abundance: NA
v_gene: TRBV19
d_gene: TRBD2
CDR3aa: CASSIAGGYTGELFF
CDR3nt: TGTGCCAGTAGTATAGCGGGAGGGTACACCGGGGAGCTGTTTTTT

j_gene: TRBJ2-5
abundance: NA
v_gene: TRBV5-6
d_gene: TRBD1
CDR3aa: CASSSSWDRDIIETQYF
CDR3nt: TGTGCCAGCAGCTCGAGCTGGGACAGGGATATAATTGAGACCCAGTACTTC

j_gene: TRBJ1-6
abundance: NA
v_gene: TRBV18
d_gene: TRBD1
CDR3aa: CASSRRDRDSPLHF
CDR3nt: TGTGCCAGCTCACGCCGGGACAGGGATTCACCCCTCCACTTT

j_gene: TRBJ1-1
abundance: NA
v_gene: TRBV19
d_gene: NA
CDR3aa: CASDDRMNTEAFF
CDR3nt: TGTGCCAGTGACGACAGGATGAACACTGAAGCTTTCTTT

j_gene: TRBJ2-1
abundance: NA
v_gene: TRBV6-6
d_gene: TRBD2
CDR3aa: CASSYGLAGGNNEQFF
CDR3nt: TGTGCCAGCAGTTACGGACTAGCGGGGGGAAACAATGAGCAGTTCTTC

j_gene: TRBJ1-2
abundance: NA
v_gene: TRBV6-5
d_gene: TRBD1
CDR3aa: CASTPDRGLDYGYTF
CDR3nt: TGTGCCAGCACCCCGGACAGGGGCCTAGACTATGGCTACACCTTC

j_gene: TRBJ1-1
abundance: NA
v_gene: TRBV2
d_gene: NA
CDR3aa: CASSEALRGGTANTEAFF
CDR3nt: TGTGCCAGCAGTGAAGCCCTTCGGGGCGGGACCGCGAACACTGAAGCTTTCTTT

j_gene: TRBJ2-3
abundance: once
v_gene: TRBV2
d_gene: TRBD2
CDR3aa: CASSLAGGSDTQYF
CDR3nt: TGTGCCAGCAGCTTAGCGGGAGGGTCAGATACGCAGTATTTT

j_gene: TRBJ2-3
abundance: NA
v_gene: TRBV7-9
d_gene: NA
CDR3aa: CASSNGAFTDTQYF
CDR3nt: TGTGCCAGCAGCAACGGAGCGTTCACAGATACGCAGTATTTT

j_gene: TRBJ1-2
abundance: few
v_gene: TRBV4-2
d_gene: NA
CDR3aa: CASSQDRQFNYGYTF
CDR3nt: TGTGCCAGCAGCCAAGATCGACAGTTTAACTATGGCTACACCTTC

j_gene: TRBJ2-7
abundance: NA
v_gene: TRBV6-5
d_gene: NA
CDR3aa: CASSYLSGGEQYF
CDR3nt: TGTGCCAGCAGTTACCTCTCCGGTGGCGAGCAGTACTTC

j_gene: TRBJ2-5
abundance: NA
v_gene: TRBV11-2
d_gene: NA
CDR3aa: CASSLVRETQYF
CDR3nt: TGTGCCAGCAGCTTAGTCAGGGAGACCCAGTACTTC

j_gene: TRBJ2-1
abundance: NA
v_gene: TRBV7-2
d_gene: TRBD1
CDR3aa: CASSYRVGQNHNEQFF
CDR3nt: TGTGCCAGCAGCTACCGGGTGGGACAGAACCACAATGAGCAGTTCTTC

j_gene: TRBJ2-5
abundance: NA
v_gene: TRBV29-1
d_gene: TRBD2
CDR3aa: CSVTSGSETQYF
CDR3nt: TGCAGCGTTACTAGCGGGAGCGAGACCCAGTACTTC

j_gene: TRBJ2-2
abundance: NA
v_gene: TRBV4-2
d_gene: NA
CDR3aa: CASSQTGGLTGELFF
CDR3nt: TGTGCCAGCAGCCAAACAGGGGGACTAACCGGGGAGCTGTTTTTT

j_gene: TRBJ2-7
abundance: NA
v_gene: TRBV18
d_gene: TRBD2
CDR3aa: CASSQNRELAGVEQYF
CDR3nt: TGTGCCAGCTCACAAAACCGTGAACTAGCGGGAGTCGAGCAGTACTTC

j_gene: TRBJ2-3
abundance: NA
v_gene: TRBV5-1
d_gene: NA
CDR3aa: CASTLGGTDTQYF
CDR3nt: TGCGCCAGCACACTGGGCGGCACAGATACGCAGTATTTT

j_gene: TRBJ1-4
abundance: NA
v_gene: TRBV6-5
d_gene: TRBD1
CDR3aa: CASLGQGNEKLFF
CDR3nt: TGTGCCAGCCTGGGACAGGGGAATGAAAAACTGTTTTTT

j_gene: TRBJ2-2
abundance: NA
v_gene: TRBV30
d_gene: NA
CDR3aa: CAWNVGLNTGELFF
CDR3nt: TGTGCCTGGAATGTGGGACTCAACACCGGGGAGCTGTTTTTT

j_gene: TRBJ2-3
abundance: NA
v_gene: TRBV5-1
d_gene: TRBD2
CDR3aa: CASSSPTSGTDTQYF
CDR3nt: TGCGCCAGCAGCTCCCCGACTAGCGGCACAGATACGCAGTATTTT

j_gene: TRBJ2-7
abundance: NA
v_gene: TRBV27
d_gene: NA
CDR3aa: CASSLASRSYYEQYF
CDR3nt: TGTGCCAGCAGTTTGGCCTCCCGCTCGTACTACGAGCAGTACTTC

j_gene: TRBJ2-1
abundance: NA
v_gene: TRBV29-1
d_gene: TRBD1
CDR3aa: CSAGDRGDFNEQFF
CDR3nt: TGCAGCGCCGGGGACAGGGGAGATTTCAATGAGCAGTTCTTC

j_gene: TRBJ2-1
abundance: NA
v_gene: TRBV6-1
d_gene: TRBD2
CDR3aa: CASSETSGEYNEQFF
CDR3nt: TGTGCCAGCAGTGAAACTAGCGGGGAATACAATGAGCAGTTCTTC

j_gene: TRBJ2-7
abundance: NA
v_gene: TRBV5-1
d_gene: TRBD2
CDR3aa: CASSRLTSAVPYEQYF
CDR3nt: TGCGCCAGCAGCCGGCTGACTAGCGCCGTCCCCTACGAGCAGTACTTC

j_gene: TRBJ2-2
abundance: NA
v_gene: TRBV5-4
d_gene: NA
CDR3aa: CASSPGGSGELFF
CDR3nt: TGTGCCAGCAGCCCTGGGGGGTCCGGGGAGCTGTTTTTT

j_gene: TRBJ2-1
abundance: NA
v_gene: TRBV5-1
d_gene: NA
CDR3aa: CASSLGTPLYNEQFF
CDR3nt: TGCGCCAGCAGCTTGGGGACTCCACTCTACAATGAGCAGTTCTTC

j_gene: TRBJ2-7
abundance: NA
v_gene: TRBV7-9
d_gene: TRBD1
CDR3aa: CASSVGGRQGMIEQYF
CDR3nt: TGTGCCAGCAGCGTAGGGGGCCGACAGGGGATGATCGAGCAGTACTTC

j_gene: TRBJ2-6
abundance: NA
v_gene: TRBV7-2
d_gene: NA
CDR3aa: CASSPRVAGANVLTF
CDR3nt: TGTGCCAGCAGCCCGAGGGTAGCTGGGGCCAACGTCCTGACTTTC

j_gene: TRBJ2-3
abundance: NA
v_gene: TRBV30
d_gene: TRBD2
CDR3aa: CAWSLWRGATDTQYF
CDR3nt: TGTGCCTGGAGTCTGTGGCGGGGGGCCACAGATACGCAGTATTTT

j_gene: TRBJ1-5
abundance: NA
v_gene: TRBV6-4
d_gene: NA
CDR3aa: CASSDPQETTGPNSNQPQHF
CDR3nt: TGTGCCAGCAGTGACCCGCAGGAGACAACAGGTCCAAATAGCAATCAGCCCCAGCATTTT

j_gene: TRBJ2-2
abundance: NA
v_gene: TRBV29-1
d_gene: TRBD1
CDR3aa: CSVGTGVDSGELFF
CDR3nt: TGCAGCGTGGGGACAGGGGTCGATTCCGGGGAGCTGTTTTTT

j_gene: TRBJ2-7
abundance: NA
v_gene: TRBV5-6
d_gene: TRBD2
CDR3aa: CASSLREEAYEQYF
CDR3nt: TGTGCCAGCAGCTTGCGGGAGGAGGCCTACGAGCAGTACTTC

j_gene: TRBJ1-4
abundance: few
v_gene: TRBV7-2
d_gene: TRBD1
CDR3aa: CASSQQGGNEKLFF
CDR3nt: TGTGCCAGCAGCCAGCAGGGGGGTAATGAAAAACTGTTTTTT

j_gene: TRBJ1-3
abundance: NA
v_gene: TRBV9
d_gene: NA
CDR3aa: CASSVTTGNTIYF
CDR3nt: TGTGCCAGCAGCGTAACAACTGGAAACACCATATATTTT